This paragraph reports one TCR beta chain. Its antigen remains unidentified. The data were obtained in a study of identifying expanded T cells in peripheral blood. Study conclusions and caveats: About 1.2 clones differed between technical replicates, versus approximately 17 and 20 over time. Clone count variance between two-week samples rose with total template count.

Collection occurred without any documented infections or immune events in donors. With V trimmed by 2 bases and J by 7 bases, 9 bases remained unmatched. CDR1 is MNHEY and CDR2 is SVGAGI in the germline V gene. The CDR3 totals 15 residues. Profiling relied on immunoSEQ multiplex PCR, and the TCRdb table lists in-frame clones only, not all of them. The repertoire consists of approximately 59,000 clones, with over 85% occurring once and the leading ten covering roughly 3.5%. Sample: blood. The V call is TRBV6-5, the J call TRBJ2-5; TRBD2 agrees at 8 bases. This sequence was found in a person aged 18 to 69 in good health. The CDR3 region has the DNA TGTGCCAGCAGTTACCAGCGGGGGACCTCGGGGACCCAGTACTTC. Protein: CASSYQRGTSGTQYF.